Each of the 10 T cell receptor beta chains below was sequenced from the same sample in a study of shared clonotypes between healthy human individuals. Method: immunoSEQ multiplex PCR; TCRdb's copy keeps in-frame clones and lacks some. The sample shows 1,500,000 or so clones, 95% to 97% of them seen only once. The material sequenced was naive CD4+ T cells sorted from blood. As for subset: CD45RA+ positively selected. Receptors originate from a man aged 25-45 years in good health.

V is TRBV5-1 and J is TRBJ2-2; tentatively, D is TRBD2 (6 bases). Trimming took off 3 bases at V and 2 bases at J, with 8 bases between the two ends. This CDR3 is built from 14 residues. Germline-derived CDR1 and CDR2 are SGHRS and YFSETQ. The CDR3 DNA follows: TGCGCCAGCAGCTGGGGGGATAACACCGGGGAGCTGTTTTTT. It encodes CASSWGDNTGELFF.

The J gene is TRBJ2-3, the V gene TRBV7-3; D tentatively reads TRBD1 or TRBD2 (7 bases each). CDR3 length: 14 residues. The germline V gene has CDR1 SGHTA and CDR2 FQGTGA. The V and J ends lost 0 bases and 10 bases respectively, with 14 bases between them. CDR3 nucleotide sequence: TGTGCCAGCAGCTTAACCCCAGGGGGGGATGCGCAGTATTTT. Amino acid sequence: CASSLTPGGDAQYF.

The V and J genes are TRBV13 and TRBJ1-2, with a weak D call TRBD1 (5 bases). Trimming took 3 bases from V and 8 from J, leaving 10 bases between them. CDR1 and CDR2 from the germline V gene are PRHDT and FYEKMQ (reference sequence). This CDR3 has 12 residues. CDR3 in DNA: TGTGCCAGCAGCTTGGGGCGGCGCGGCTACACCTTC. It translates to CASSLGRRGYTF.

This clone was detected once. This rearrangement joins TRBV10-1 to TRBJ2-6; D tentatively reads TRBD1 or TRBD2 (5 bases each). Trimming left V 2 bases short and J 4 bases short, with 12 bases between. The CDR3 totals 16 residues. CDR1 WNHNN and CDR2 SYGVQD come from the germline V gene (reference sequence). DNA of the CDR3: TGCGCCAGCAGTGAGGGGTGGGGACCGGGGGCCAACGTCCTGACTTTC. It translates to CASSEGWGPGANVLTF.

The chain uses TRBV28 and TRBJ2-5; TRBD2 matches 11 bases. Germline V gene lookup returns CDR1 MDHEN and CDR2 SYDVKM. CDR3 length: 15 amino acids. With 7 bases clipped from V and 3 bases from J, the junction kept 7 bases outside the gene matches. The CDR3: CASNPSGRRKETQYF. Written as DNA, the CDR3 is TGTGCCAGCAACCCTAGCGGGAGGCGCAAAGAGACCCAGTACTTC. The complete variable domain, with remaining parts taken from reference TRBV28 and TRBJ2-5, reads DVKVTQSSRYLVKRTGEKVFLECVQDMDHENMFWYRQDPGLGLRLIYFSYDVKMKEKGDIPEGYSVSREKKERFSLILESASTNQTSMYLCASNPSGRRKETQYFGPGTRLLVL.

The chain couples TRBV28 to TRBJ2-3; D remains unclear. Germline V lookup: CDR1 MDHEN, CDR2 SYDVKM. The CDR3 consists of 14 residues. Trimming left V 1 base short and J 6 bases short, with 11 bases between. The CDR3 coding sequence is TGTGCCAGCAGTTTATCCCTAAAACAGGATACGCAGTATTTT. The encoded protein is CASSLSLKQDTQYF.

This rearrangement joins TRBV5-1 to TRBJ2-4, with a possible D match to TRBD1 (5 bases). The CDR3 consists of 14 residues. V shed 4 bases and J shed 5 bases, with 13 bases lying between them. Germline-derived CDR1 and CDR2 are SGHRS and YFSETQ. Here the CDR3 DNA reads TGCGCCAGCAGCCAAGGGGCCCGGGAAAACATTCAGTACTTC. The encoded protein is CASSQGARENIQYF. The whole variable domain, filled in from reference TRBV5-1 and TRBJ2-4, reads KAGVTQTPRYLIKTRGQQVTLSCSPISGHRSVSWYQQTPGQGLQFLFEYFSETQRNKGNFPGRFSGRQFSNSRSEMNVSTLELGDSALYLCASSQGARENIQYFGAGTRLSVL.

The chain is built from TRBV30 and TRBJ1-2; TRBD1 is a possible D gene (6 bases). Germline V lookup: CDR1 GTSNPN, CDR2 SVGIG (reference sequence). There are 17 residues in the CDR3. The V end was cut by 4 bases, the J end by 3 bases, with 24 bases between. The CDR3 sequence is CAWTSRQVKRDHYGYTF. CDR3 coding DNA: TGTGCCTGGACCTCCCGACAGGTAAAACGGGACCACTATGGCTACACCTTC.

The V and J genes are TRBV5-1 and TRBJ2-5; TRBD1 is a possible D gene (6 bases). Germline assignment: CDR1 SGHRS and CDR2 YFSETQ. Trimming shortened V by 3 bases and J by 5 bases, and 11 bases separated the two germline ends. The CDR3 sequence is 13 residues long. The CDR3, as DNA: TGCGCCAGCAGCTCGGACACAGGGGAGACCCAGTACTTC. Protein product: CASSSDTGETQYF.

This clone was seen just once. The rearrangement uses TRBV7-2 and TRBJ1-1; 7 bases line up with TRBD1. This CDR3 comprises 15 residues. J was trimmed by 0 bases and V by 5 bases; bases with no gene match: 6. Germline V gene data show CDR1 as SGHTA and CDR2 as FQGNSA. The CDR3 region is CASSRRGLMNTEAFF. DNA of the CDR3: TGTGCCAGCAGCCGAAGGGGGCTCATGAACACTGAAGCTTTCTTT.